This T cell receptor (beta chain) was captured by sequencing in a study of control samples from healthy donors and cancer patients. This CDR3 is built from 15 residues. Germline CDR1 is SGDLS and CDR2 is YYNGEE. Trimming cost V 0 bases and J 4 bases; bases outside gene matches: 5. Assay: immunoSEQ multiplex PCR; the TCRdb copy retains only in-frame clones and omits some. Of around 140,000 clones listed, 91% are singletons. Sequenced material: blood. The chain has TRBV9 and TRBJ1-2; the match to TRBD1 covers 8 bases. The source is a man aged 25-45 years in good health. The CDR3 here is CASSVGRTGPYGYTF. The DNA of the CDR3 is TGTGCCAGCAGCGTAGGACGGACAGGGCCCTATGGCTACACCTTC.